This T cell receptor (beta chain) was sequenced during a study of cytomegalovirus exposure and HLA in healthy donors. Findings of the study overall: Later work associated roughly 15,000 TCR beta sequences with HLA alleles at 0.05 false discovery rate.

Of note for this clone: What it binds is not known.

V was pared by 4 bases and J by 6 bases, with 13 bases between. The CDR3 is made up of 13 amino acids. Germline values: CDR1 SGDLS, CDR2 YYNGEE. The PCR used 60 Vbeta and 13 Jbeta primers. Clones were read by immunoSEQ multiplex PCR, and TCRdb kept only the in-frame ones, dropping some. This table has roughly 150,000 clones, more than 65% appearing once. The TCR comes from a man aged 45 to 65 in good health and CMV-seropositive. The chain combines TRBV9 with TRBJ1-2; a weak D match, TRBD1 (6 bases). The sequenced material came from PBMCs. The CDR3 sequence is CASSPGAGDGYTF. The CDR3 DNA reads TGTGCCAGCAGCCCCGGGGCAGGGGATGGCTACACCTTC.